Each of the 17 T cell receptor beta chains below was sequenced from the same sample in a study of cytomegalovirus exposure and HLA in healthy donors. Sequencing was performed with immunoSEQ multiplex PCR; in TCRdb, only in-frame clones are kept and a portion is missing. The sample has tens of thousands of clones, approximately 95% seen once. Material: PBMCs. Receptor source: a woman aged 18-30 years in good health and CMV-seronegative.

The chain is built from TRBV6-5 and TRBJ2-1; TRBD2 might be the D (5 bases). Germline V gene sequence: CDR1 MNHEY, CDR2 SVGAGI. Between the trimmed V and J ends, which lost 4 bases and 10 bases, there was a span of 17 bases. The CDR3 spans 14 residues. CDR3 loop: CASSSPSSRQEQFF. The CDR3, as DNA: TGTGCCAGCAGTTCGCCGTCTAGCCGGCAGGAGCAGTTCTTC.

The chain combines TRBV7-3 with TRBJ2-1; possible D gene TRBD2, 5 bases. This CDR3 has 16 residues. V was clipped by 5 bases and J by 5 bases, with 19 bases between them. In germline, CDR1 is SGHTA, CDR2 FQGTGA. In DNA, the CDR3 is TGTGCCAGCAGCGGCTACAGCGGCACGGCTCACAATGAGCAGTTCTTC. It encodes CASSGYSGTAHNEQFF.

This clone was recorded only once. V is TRBV19 and J is TRBJ2-1, with D hard to call. This CDR3 is 13 amino acids long. Germline V gene data show CDR1 as LNHDA and CDR2 as SQIVND (reference sequence). V was cut by 6 bases and J by 3 bases, with 9 bases left in between. The CDR3 protein is CASSQTYYNEQFF. The CDR3 coding sequence is TGTGCCAGTAGCCAGACATACTACAATGAGCAGTTCTTC. Drawing the rest from reference TRBV19 and TRBJ2-1, the complete variable domain is DGGITQSPKYLFRKEGQNVTLSCEQNLNHDAMYWYRQDPGQGLRLIYYSQIVNDFQKGDIAEGYSVSREKKESFPLTVTSAQKNPTAFYLCASSQTYYNEQFFGPGTRLTVL.

The chain has TRBV19 and TRBJ2-3; D ambiguous. The CDR3 runs to 11 residues. The V gene's germline CDR1 is LNHDA and CDR2 SQIVND (reference sequence). Between the trimmed V and J ends, which lost 7 bases and 5 bases, there was a span of 7 bases. CDR3 nucleotides: TGTGCCAGTACTTCAGGAGATACGCAGTATTTT. It translates to CASTSGDTQYF.

The V and J genes are TRBV5-1 and TRBJ2-5, with 10 bases lining up with TRBD1. The J call may be faulty, since TRBJ2-7 better matches the DNA end. The V gene's germline CDR1 is SGHRS and CDR2 YFSETQ. There are 15 residues in the CDR3. Here the CDR3 DNA reads TGCGCCAGCAGCTCCCGCGGGACAGGGGACTACGAGCAGTACTTC. This codes for CASSSRGTGDYEQYF.

This clone has just one count. The chain couples TRBV2 to TRBJ2-7; 7 bases map to TRBD1. The germline V gene encodes CDR1 SNHLY and CDR2 FYNNEI. The CDR3 is 14 amino acids. Trimming removed 4 bases from V and 7 bases from J; junction bases left unmatched: 10. The CDR3 sequence: CASSVRTGVREQYF. CDR3 coding DNA: TGTGCCAGCAGTGTTCGGACAGGCGTAAGGGAGCAGTACTTC.

This chain links TRBV4-1 with TRBJ2-1, with 7 positions matching TRBD2. V shed 2 bases and J 9 bases; nucleotides not matched to a gene: 7. This CDR3 spans 14 amino acids. Germline V CDR1 and CDR2: MGHRA, YSYEKL. The CDR3: CASSQITSAGEQFF. The CDR3, as DNA: TGCGCCAGCAGCCAAATAACTAGCGCGGGTGAGCAGTTCTTC.

The chain carries TRBV27 and TRBJ2-5; 9 nucleotides align to TRBD1. Germline V gives CDR1 MNHEY, CDR2 SMNVEV (reference sequence). The CDR3 contains 14 residues. Trimming took 3 bases from V and 5 from J; bases not matched to a gene: 4. The CDR3 bases are TGTGCCAGCAGTTTGGGACAGGGCGCGGAGACCCAGTACTTC. It encodes CASSLGQGAETQYF.

The rearrangement uses TRBV5-1 and TRBJ2-7; D is unresolved. The CDR3 is made up of 14 amino acids. Trimming shortened V by 2 bases and J by 2 bases, and 11 bases separated the two germline ends. Germline CDR1 reads SGHRS; CDR2 reads YFSETQ. The CDR3 sequence is CASSFYDGAYEQYF. The CDR3 region has the DNA TGCGCCAGCAGCTTCTACGACGGAGCCTACGAGCAGTACTTC.

The chain has TRBV9 and TRBJ1-1; 10 nucleotides agree with TRBD1. The V segment lost 5 bases and the J segment 4 bases; nucleotides outside the gene matches: 11. The CDR3 consists of 16 residues. CDR1 SGDLS and CDR2 YYNGEE come from the germline V gene. The CDR3 nucleotides are TGTGCCAGCAGAGAAACCGGGACAGGGGATCCCACTGAAGCTTTCTTT. Its translation: CASRETGTGDPTEAFF.

In its sample, this clone was seen a few times. The CDR3 spells CASRDINSYEQYF. In DNA, the CDR3 is TGTGCCAGCCGGGACATCAACTCCTACGAGCAGTACTTC. J is TRBJ2-7 and V is TRBV28, with D perhaps matching TRBD1 (6 bases). V was clipped by 8 bases and J by 0 bases, with 11 bases between them. The CDR3 extends over 13 amino acids. CDR1 is MDHEN and CDR2 is SYDVKM in the germline V gene.

The chain has TRBV5-1 and TRBJ2-1; 8 bases line up with TRBD2. Trimming cost V 4 bases and J 9 bases; bases outside gene matches: 9. Germline V gene sequence: CDR1 SGHRS, CDR2 YFSETQ. CDR3 size: 14 residues. The CDR3 loop is CASSPGGQEVEQFF. The CDR3, as DNA: TGCGCCAGCAGCCCGGGGGGGCAGGAAGTTGAGCAGTTCTTC.

This chain uses TRBV5-4 with TRBJ2-7; possible D gene TRBD1, 5 bases. The germline gives CDR1 SGHNT, CDR2 YYREEE (reference sequence). This CDR3 has 14 amino acids. V was clipped by 1 base and J by 7 bases, with 15 bases between them. The CDR3 region is CASSLHRGPTEQYF. The CDR3 DNA reads as TGTGCCAGCAGCTTGCATAGGGGTCCTACGGAGCAGTACTTC. The variable domain in full, completed from reference TRBV5-4 and TRBJ2-7, reads ETGVTQSPTHLIKTRGQQVTLRCSSQSGHNTVSWYQQALGQGPQFIFQYYREEENGRGNFPPRFSGLQFPNYSSELNVNALELDDSALYLCASSLHRGPTEQYFGPGTRLTVT.

The rearrangement links TRBV7-2 to TRBJ1-5, with 7 bases identical to TRBD1. The germline CDR1 and CDR2 sequences are SGHTA and FQGNSA. J gave up 5 bases and V 2 bases, and 12 bases lay outside the gene matches. The CDR3 sequence is 17 residues long. DNA of the CDR3: TGTGCCAGCAGCTTAACAAGTCAAAGGGGGCTATATCAGCCCCAGCATTTT. It encodes CASSLTSQRGLYQPQHF.

This clone was counted a few times. The CDR3, as DNA: TGTGCCAGCAGTCGGAGGGGGGGCGCGGGGGCTGAAGCTTTCTTT. Translating it yields CASSRRGGAGAEAFF. This chain links TRBV6-5 with TRBJ1-1, with D possibly matching TRBD1 (6 bases). Germline CDR1 and CDR2: MNHEY and SVGAGI. V was pared by 5 bases and J by 6 bases, with 19 bases between. This CDR3 is 15 amino acids long.

The V gene is TRBV2, the J gene TRBJ1-6, with a tentative D call TRBD1 (5 bases). The CDR3 is 17 amino acids. V shed 4 bases and J shed 1 base, with 14 bases lying between them. From germline, CDR1 is SNHLY and CDR2 FYNNEI. The CDR3 reads CASSVRQPVSYNSPLHF. CDR3 sequence (DNA): TGTGCCAGCAGTGTGCGACAGCCGGTATCCTATAATTCACCCCTCCACTTT.

J is TRBJ1-4 and V is TRBV7-6; D is perhaps TRBD1 (6 bases). The V and J ends lost 5 bases and 6 bases respectively, with 10 bases between them. CDR3 length: 13 amino acids. Germline-derived CDR1 and CDR2 are SGHVS and FNYEAQ. CDR3 coding DNA: TGTGCCAGCAGCCCAACAGGGTATGAAAAACTGTTTTTT. It specifies CASSPTGYEKLFF.